One and the same sample provided the 22 T cell receptor beta chains below, sequenced in a study of blood T cell repertoires in COVID-19. Generated by immunoSEQ multiplex PCR, the TCRdb table keeps only in-frame clones and is missing some. This table has about 320,000 clones, approximately 89% appearing once. The sample consisted of peripheral blood. The receptors come from a young woman with COVID-19, enrolled during active disease.

The V and J genes are TRBV30 and TRBJ1-2, with D possibly matching TRBD1 (5 bases). The CDR3 totals 11 residues. CDR1 is GTSNPN and CDR2 is SVGIG in the germline V gene (reference sequence). Trimming pared 4 bases from V and 7 bases from J, leaving 10 bases between. This CDR3 is CAWKGLGGYTF. CDR3 DNA: TGTGCCTGGAAGGGGCTGGGTGGCTACACCTTC.

This clone was recorded once. The CDR3 region has the DNA TGTGCCAGCAGCTCTATACAGATCATGAACACTGAAGCTTTCTTT. It translates to CASSSIQIMNTEAFF. This sequence joins TRBV7-6 and TRBJ1-1; D gene uncertain. The CDR3 loop spans 15 amino acids. Per the germline V gene, CDR1 is SGHVS and CDR2 is FNYEAQ. Trimming cost V 4 bases and J 0 bases, with 12 bases left between them.

This sequence joins TRBV18 and TRBJ1-5, with D perhaps TRBD1 (5 bases). This CDR3 has 13 amino acids. Germline CDR1 and CDR2: KGHSH and LQKENI. Trimming took off 5 bases at V and 7 bases at J, with 12 bases between the two ends. In DNA form, the CDR3 reads TGTGCCAGCTCATTCCAGGGAAGACAGCCCCAGCATTTT. It yields the protein CASSFQGRQPQHF.

This chain uses TRBV7-3 with TRBJ2-1; 7 bases are shared with TRBD2. The germline V gene has CDR1 SGHTA and CDR2 FQGTGA. V was pared by 2 bases and J by 5 bases, with 6 bases of the junction left unmatched. This CDR3 is built from 15 residues. CDR3 in amino acids: CASSLGVAGNNEQFF. CDR3 sequence (DNA): TGTGCCAGCAGCTTAGGGGTAGCGGGTAACAATGAGCAGTTCTTC.

The chain has TRBV6-2 or TRBV6-3 and TRBJ2-7; 8 bases line up with TRBD1. This CDR3 contains 15 residues. J lost 2 bases, V lost 5 bases, and 8 bases had no gene match. Germline V gene data show CDR1 as MNHEY and CDR2 as SVGEGT. Here the CDR3 reads CASSTYRGRAYEQYF. The DNA of the CDR3 is TGTGCCAGCAGTACCTACAGGGGGAGAGCCTACGAGCAGTACTTC.

The chain is built from TRBV3-1 (or the pseudogene TRBV3-2) and TRBJ1-6; D possibly corresponds to TRBD1 (6 bases). Germline V lookup: CDR1 LGHDT, CDR2 YNNKEL (reference sequence). The CDR3 totals 14 residues. The V end lost 1 base, the J end lost 10 bases, and 11 bases lay between the germline ends. The DNA for the CDR3 is TGTGCCAGCAGCCAAGTACAGGGAACCTCACCCCTCCACTTT. Protein sequence: CASSQVQGTSPLHF.

The V call is TRBV11-2, the J call TRBJ1-5, with TRBD1 identical over 11 bases. Trimming removed 1 base from V and 5 bases from J; junction bases left unmatched: 1. The CDR3 sequence is 15 residues long. The germline V gene has CDR1 SGHAT and CDR2 FQNNGV. CDR3 loop: CASSLGTGGDQPQHF. CDR3 bases: TGTGCCAGCAGCTTAGGGACAGGGGGCGATCAGCCCCAGCATTTT.

The chain carries TRBV27 and TRBJ2-3; 8 nucleotides match TRBD1. V lost 6 bases, J lost 4 bases, and 9 bases stayed unmatched. CDR3 length equals 15 residues. Germline V gene sequence: CDR1 MNHEY, CDR2 SMNVEV (reference sequence). CDR3 residues: CASRTGTGGADTQYF. The DNA of the CDR3 is TGTGCCAGCAGAACGGGGACAGGAGGTGCAGATACGCAGTATTTT.

The genes are TRBV9 and TRBJ2-7; the match to TRBD2 covers 10 bases. J was trimmed by 1 base and V by 3 bases; bases with no gene match: 1. Germline V gene sequence: CDR1 SGDLS, CDR2 YYNGEE. The CDR3 runs 14 residues. Here the CDR3 DNA reads TGTGCCAGCAGCGGGACTAGCGGTTCCTACGAGCAGTACTTC. As protein: CASSGTSGSYEQYF.

This CDR3 reads CASSLNTGTGAYEQYF. The CDR3 DNA is TGCGCCAGCAGCTTGAATACCGGGACAGGGGCCTACGAGCAGTACTTC. This chain links TRBV5-1 with TRBJ2-7; 10 bases agree with TRBD1. The CDR3 covers 16 residues. The J segment lost 2 bases and the V segment lost 1 base, leaving 6 bases of the junction unmatched. From germline, CDR1 is SGHRS and CDR2 YFSETQ.

The rearrangement links TRBV28 to TRBJ1-2; D ambiguous. Germline V gives CDR1 MDHEN, CDR2 SYDVKM. Trimming shortened V by 8 bases and J by 0 bases, and 13 bases separated the two germline ends. The CDR3 is made up of 14 amino acids. The DNA for the CDR3 is TGTGCCAGCCTTAACTCACGCCCTAACTATGGCTACACCTTC. Residues: CASLNSRPNYGYTF.

The rearrangement uses TRBV2 and TRBJ1-2; D is perhaps TRBD1 (6 bases). The germline V and J ends were trimmed by 11 bases and 2 bases, with 12 bases remaining between them. The CDR3 is 12 amino acids. Germline V gene sequence: CDR1 SNHLY, CDR2 FYNNEI. This CDR3 reads CAGGQNNYGYTF. In nucleotides, the CDR3 is TGTGCCGGAGGACAGAACAACTATGGCTACACCTTC.

This chain joins TRBV28 and TRBJ1-6; no definite D call. Trimming removed 7 bases from V and 8 bases from J, with 21 bases in between. CDR1 is MDHEN, CDR2 SYDVKM, per germline. The CDR3 runs 16 residues. In DNA, the CDR3 is TGTGCCAGCACCTTTCGTGGCCCCGTCTCCCATTCACCCCTCCACTTT. Encoded protein: CASTFRGPVSHSPLHF.

The chain has TRBV6-1 and TRBJ2-2; D is possibly TRBD1 (6 bases). CDR3 length equals 17 residues. Trimming took 1 base from V and 6 from J, leaving 18 bases between them. Germline V gene sequence: CDR1 MNHNS, CDR2 SASEGT. CDR3 residues: CASSEGGPGIYAGELFF. The CDR3, as DNA: TGTGCCAGCAGTGAAGGGGGGCCAGGCATCTACGCCGGGGAGCTGTTTTTT.

The rearrangement uses TRBV28 and TRBJ1-2, with unresolved D. Trimming pared 4 bases from V and 8 bases from J, leaving 17 bases between. Germline CDR1 reads MDHEN; CDR2 reads SYDVKM. The CDR3 has 14 amino acids. The DNA of the CDR3 is TGTGCCAGCAGTTCGGGAATAGGAGGCTTCGGCTACACCTTC. This sequence encodes CASSSGIGGFGYTF.

The chain couples TRBV7-2 to TRBJ1-5; TRBD1 aligns across 8 bases. V trimming: 2 bases; J trimming: 7 bases; junction bases outside the gene matches: 10. Germline CDR1 reads SGHTA; CDR2 reads FQGNSA. The CDR3 is 16 amino acids. In DNA form, the CDR3 reads TGTGCCAGCAGCTTATATTCGGACAGGGCTAACCAGCCCCAGCATTTT. Translation gives CASSLYSDRANQPQHF.

About this clone itself: The same CDR3 is also encoded by other DNA sequences in this sample. V is TRBV11-3 and J is TRBJ2-2; D is possibly TRBD2 (6 bases). CDR1 is SGHNT and CDR2 is YENEEA in the germline V gene. The CDR3 is made up of 14 amino acids. The V end lost 1 base, the J end lost 3 bases, and 6 bases lay between the germline ends. This CDR3 reads CASSLAGDTGELFF. CDR3 in DNA: TGTGCCAGCAGCTTAGCGGGGGACACCGGGGAGCTGTTTTTT.

This clone has only a few counts. The chain recombines TRBV7-2 with TRBJ2-7; D gene unclear. V was cut by 9 bases and J by 4 bases, with 16 bases left in between. The CDR3 runs 13 residues. From germline, CDR1 is SGHTA and CDR2 FQGNSA. In nucleotides, the CDR3 is TGTGCCAGTAAAGATGGCTCTGAATACGAGCAGTACTTC. It translates to CASKDGSEYEQYF.

This clone was seen only once. The chain employs TRBV4-1 and TRBJ1-1; a possible D gene is TRBD1 (5 bases). CDR1 and CDR2 (germline): MGHRA, YSYEKL. Trimming removed 3 bases at V and 0 bases at J, with 17 bases between. The CDR3 runs to 17 residues. CDR3 protein: CASSQPGRGRLNTEAFF. The CDR3 DNA reads TGCGCCAGCAGCCAGCCCGGGAGGGGCAGGCTGAACACTGAAGCTTTCTTT.

The rearrangement joins TRBV4-2 to TRBJ1-1, with a tentative D call TRBD1 (5 bases). The CDR3 is made up of 14 amino acids. Trimming left V 4 bases short and J 3 bases short, with 12 bases between. The germline V gene has CDR1 LGHNA and CDR2 YNFKEQ. Here the CDR3 DNA reads TGTGCCAGCAGCCTTAGAGGAGGGGACACTGAAGCTTTCTTT. Its translation: CASSLRGGDTEAFF.

This clone was detected once. This chain links TRBV7-9 with TRBJ1-1; D unresolved. V lost 3 bases and J lost 0, with 5 bases in between. Germline V gene sequence: CDR1 SEHNR, CDR2 FQNEAQ (reference sequence). This CDR3 has 13 residues. In DNA form, the CDR3 reads TGTGCCAGCAGCTTCGAGTTGAACACTGAAGCTTTCTTT. It codes for CASSFELNTEAFF.

V and J are TRBV6-5 and TRBJ1-2; 7 bases map to TRBD1. Trimming took 6 bases from V and 6 from J; bases not matched to a gene: 7. The CDR3 contains 13 residues. CDR1 is MNHEY and CDR2 is SVGAGI in the germline V gene. The CDR3 DNA sequence: TGTGCCAGCAGCGATTACGGACAGGATGGCTACACCTTC. It yields the protein CASSDYGQDGYTF.